The clone carrying this T cell receptor beta chain has only a few counts. These data are taken from a study of PD-L1 blockade in urothelial cancer. Measured with immunoSEQ multiplex PCR; TCRdb has only the in-frame clones, and not every one. Of some 120,000 clones in the sample, more than 75% are singletons; the top ten hold around 2.4%. CDR3 length: 14 residues. The germline CDR1 and CDR2 sequences are SGHNT and YENEEA. The V gene end was trimmed by 5 bases and the J gene end by 3 bases; junction bases not matched to a gene: 7. Time point: peripheral blood 6 weeks after treatment start. Samples were collected from each patient before treatment and during treatment. Each patient gave between 1 and 8 of them in total.

The starting material was PBMCs, obtained around atezolizumab (anti-PD-L1) treatment. This receptor was obtained from a man aged 50 to 59 with urothelial cancer. The V and J genes are TRBV11-3 and TRBJ2-7; TRBD2 agrees at 7 bases. The CDR3 reads CASSRRGEGYEQYF. CDR3 bases: TGTGCCAGCAGCCGGAGAGGGGAGGGCTACGAGCAGTACTTC.